Detailed here is one T cell receptor beta chain. The entry originates in a study of blood T cell repertoires in COVID-19. Study-level information: Whether acute or convalescent, the COVID-19 samples came from the United States, Italy and Spain. Sources were T cells, B-cell-depleted T cells, or PBMCs; the material itself was cDNA or gDNA.

Original handling: Reference gene primer amplification gave nucleated cell count estimates. TCRdb keeps only in-frame clones here, not all; method: immunoSEQ multiplex PCR. V and J calls and clone size are as listed in that table; D and trimming were resolved from the DNA. The table records more than 250,000 clones, roughly 86% of them present only once. With 2 bases clipped from V and 2 bases from J, the junction kept 2 bases outside the gene matches. Per the germline V gene, CDR1 is MNHEY and CDR2 is SVGAGI. This CDR3 comprises 15 residues. J is TRBJ1-5 and V is TRBV6-5; 8 nucleotides match TRBD1. Sequencing input: peripheral blood. The receptor was derived from a woman aged 25 to 45 who had recovered from COVID-19. CDR3: CASSYPDRGNQPQHF. CDR3 DNA sequence: TGTGCCAGCAGTTACCCGGACAGGGGCAATCAGCCCCAGCATTTT.